Reported below is one T cell receptor (beta chain). The data were obtained in a study of control samples from healthy donors and cancer patients. Profiling relied on immunoSEQ multiplex PCR, and the TCRdb table lists in-frame clones only, not all of them. Here the sample spans about 67,000 clones, over 75% being singletons. The CDR3 is 16 residues long. Trimming left V 8 bases short and J 3 bases short, with 19 bases between. The origin of this receptor is a woman aged 45-65 years with head and neck cancer. Sequenced material: PBMCs. The V call is TRBV23-1, the J call TRBJ2-2; D ambiguous. TRBV23-1 is an open reading frame whose function is uncertain. CDR3 DNA: TGCGCCAGCGATCCGCTTGCGCCTCGCGACACCGGGGAGCTGTTTTTT. Its translation is CASDPLAPRDTGELFF.